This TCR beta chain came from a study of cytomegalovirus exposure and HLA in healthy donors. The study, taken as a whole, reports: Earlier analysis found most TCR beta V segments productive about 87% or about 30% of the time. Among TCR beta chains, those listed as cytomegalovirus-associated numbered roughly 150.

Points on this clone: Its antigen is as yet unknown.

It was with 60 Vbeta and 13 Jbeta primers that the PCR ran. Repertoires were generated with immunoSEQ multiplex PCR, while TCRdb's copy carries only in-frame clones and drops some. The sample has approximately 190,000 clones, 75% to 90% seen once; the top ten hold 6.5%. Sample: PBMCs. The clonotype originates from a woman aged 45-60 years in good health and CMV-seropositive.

The CDR3 here is CASSLRTGAGYGYTF. CDR3 in DNA: TGTGCCAGCAGTTTAAGGACAGGGGCTGGCTATGGCTACACCTTC. The chain joins TRBV28 to TRBJ1-2; 9 positions match TRBD1. Germline CDR1 is MDHEN and CDR2 is SYDVKM. Germline trimming cut 2 bases from V and 4 bases from J; bases unmatched to any gene: 5. This CDR3 comprises 15 residues.